This TCR beta chain emerged from a study of blood T cells in healthy people across ages. Across the whole study: Template switching recovered approximately one barcoded beta molecule for every two T cells. Study-level results: Estimates based on one million T cells were treated as lower bounds. Age brought a roughly linear fall in TCR beta diversity measured per million T cells.

With a J-beta primer mix and a sample-barcoded 5' primer, a second PCR ran roughly 6 to 12 cycles. TCRdb reprocessed the 5' RACE reads via MiXCR and lists one record per CDR3 protein. The sample records 450,000 to 700,000 distinct CDR3 sequences, 27% being singletons. Germline lookup yields CDR1 SGHTA and CDR2 FQGNSA. This CDR3 comprises 12 residues. With respect to this clonotype: Its antigen is still unknown. Germline is not matched at one junction end, which may reflect a read error.

The V and J genes are TRBV7-2 and TRBJ2-7, with TRBD1 matching 7 bases. The sample comprised blood. The receptor was derived from a woman in her seventies in good health. The CDR3 nucleotides read TGTGCCAGCAGCTCTACTTCCCAGACAGGGCACTTC. Protein: CASSSTSQTGHF.